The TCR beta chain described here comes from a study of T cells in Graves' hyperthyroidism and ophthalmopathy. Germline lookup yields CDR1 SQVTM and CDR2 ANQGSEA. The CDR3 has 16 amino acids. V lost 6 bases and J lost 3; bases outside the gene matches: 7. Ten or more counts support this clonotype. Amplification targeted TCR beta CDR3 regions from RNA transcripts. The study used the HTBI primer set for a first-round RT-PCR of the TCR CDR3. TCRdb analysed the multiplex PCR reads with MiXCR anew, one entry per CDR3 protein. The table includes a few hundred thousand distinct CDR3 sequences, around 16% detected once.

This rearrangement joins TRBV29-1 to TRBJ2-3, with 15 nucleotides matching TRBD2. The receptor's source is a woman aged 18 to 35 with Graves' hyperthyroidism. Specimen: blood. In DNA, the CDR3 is TGCAGCGTCTCAGGACTAGCGGGAGGGAGGACAGATACGCAGTATTTT. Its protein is CSVSGLAGGRTDTQYF.